Listed below are T cell receptor beta chains from one sample, sequenced in a study of regulatory T cells in long-lasting Graves disease. TCRdb used MiXCR to reprocess the multiplex PCR reads, holding one entry per CDR3 protein. The data show a few hundred thousand distinct CDR3 sequences, about a quarter seen once. The sample consisted of peripheral blood mononuclear cells (PBMCs), taken when the disease was refractory, from a patient treated with antithyroid drugs. These receptors were obtained from a female donor with Graves disease. Both conserved end residues are part of each CDR3. The order of the fields is J gene, clone size, V gene, D gene, CDR3 DNA, CDR3 protein. A D gene is named only where the DNA matches it firmly. Clone size, where shown, is once, few, many, or a class for clones that have expanded.

TRBJ2-7,.,TRBV7-6,.,TGTGCCAGCAGCTTATCGGACACCAGCTCCTACGAGCAGTACTTC,CASSLSDTSSYEQYF
TRBJ1-4,.,TRBV7-2,.,TGTGCCAGCAGCTTAGGTGTCAGGGAGTATGAAAAACTGTTTTTT,CASSLGVREYEKLFF
TRBJ2-7,many,TRBV7-3,TRBD2,TGTGCCAGCAGCCAAAGAGCGGGGCCCTCCTACGAGCAGTACTTC,CASSQRAGPSYEQYF
TRBJ1-6,.,TRBV28,TRBD1,TGTGCCAGCGGCGGGACAGGGGATAATTCACCCCTCCACTTT,CASGGTGDNSPLHF
TRBJ1-1,.,TRBV7-9,TRBD1,TGTGCCAGCAGCCCACTCCCGACAGGGGAGACTGAAGCTTTCTTT,CASSPLPTGETEAFF
TRBJ1-4,many,TRBV28,.,TGTGCCAGCTCCAACGGTGCCTCAACTAATGAAAAACTGTTTTTT,CASSNGASTNEKLFF
TRBJ2-7,.,TRBV7-8,.,TGTGCCAGCAGCTTAGGGGCCCAGGTGTCCTACGAGCAGTACTTC,CASSLGAQVSYEQYF
TRBJ2-5,.,TRBV6-5,TRBD1,TGTGCCAGCAGTTACTCGTCAGTTCGGACAGGGTTTCGAGAGACCCAGTACTTC,CASSYSSVRTGFRETQYF
TRBJ1-1,many,TRBV29-1,TRBD1,TGCAGCGTCTACAGGGGTACTGAAGCTTTCTTT,CSVYRGTEAFF
TRBJ2-7,many,TRBV20-1,TRBD2,TGCAGTGCTAGATCTGGGACTAGCGGGAGTTCCGAGCAGTACTTC,CSARSGTSGSSEQYF
TRBJ2-7,few,TRBV30,.,TGTGCCTGGAGTGGGGCCCAGCGGGCCCCATCCTACGAGCAGTACTTC,CAWSGAQRAPSYEQYF
TRBJ2-5,many,TRBV12-3/TRBV12-4,TRBD2,TGTGCCAGCATTTGGGGGGGAGGCCGCCAAGAGACCCAGTACTTC,CASIWGGGRQETQYF
TRBJ2-7,few,TRBV7-3,.,TGTGCCAGCAGCCCTGGACCAACGACCATGGGTGAGCAGTACTTC,CASSPGPTTMGEQYF
TRBJ1-2,few,TRBV7-8,.,TGTGCCAGCAGCAATCCGGGACAAGACTATGGCTACACCTTC,CASSNPGQDYGYTF
TRBJ2-2,.,TRBV20-1,TRBD2,TGCAGTGCGGCGACTAGCGGGGGAGCCGGGGAGCTGTTTTTT,CSAATSGGAGELFF
TRBJ1-1,many,TRBV5-1,TRBD1,TGCGCCAGCAGCTTGGATGGGACAGCGGGCACTGAAGCTTTCTTT,CASSLDGTAGTEAFF
TRBJ1-2,.,TRBV5-4,.,TGTGCCAGCAGCTTGGATGGCAGGGTTGGCTATGGCTACACCTTC,CASSLDGRVGYGYTF
TRBJ2-7,few,TRBV18,TRBD1,TGTGCCAGCTCACAAGTCGGGACAGGGAACGAGCAGTACTTC,CASSQVGTGNEQYF
TRBJ2-2,many,TRBV24-1,.,TGTGCCACCGGGACACGGGACACCGGGGAGCTGTTTTTT,CATGTRDTGELFF
TRBJ2-7,.,TRBV12-3/TRBV12-4,.,TGTGCCAGCAGCCGCTCCCTCGAGCAGTACTTC,CASSRSLEQYF
TRBJ2-5,once,TRBV7-9,.,TGTGCCAGCAGCCCGGGACGAGCTCAAGAGACCCAGTACTTC,CASSPGRAQETQYF
TRBJ2-4,.,TRBV7-9,.,TGTGCCAGCTGTTCCCGGTCCGGCGAAAACATTCAGTACTTC,CASCSRSGENIQYF
TRBJ2-7,many,TRBV10-3,TRBD1,TGTGCCATCAGTGAACCGGGACAGGGTTCCTACGAGCAGTACTTC,CAISEPGQGSYEQYF
TRBJ1-1,many,TRBV30,.,TGTGCCTGGAGATCAGGGCGTATCACTGAAGCTTTCTTT,CAWRSGRITEAFF
TRBJ2-5,.,TRBV6-1,TRBD2,TGTGCCAGCAGTACATCTAGCGGGAGTTTGGAGACCCAGTACTTC,CASSTSSGSLETQYF
TRBJ2-7,many,TRBV27,TRBD2,TGTGCCAGCAGTCCCCTTGGGCGGGAGACCCTCGAGCAGTACTTC,CASSPLGRETLEQYF
TRBJ2-2,few,TRBV28,TRBD2,TGTGCCAGCAGTTTACCCCAATCAAGGACTAGGTTCACCGGGGAGCTGTTTTTT,CASSLPQSRTRFTGELFF
TRBJ2-7,.,TRBV20-1,TRBD2,TGCAGTGCTGGGGAGACTAGCGGCAAGATAGGGCAGTACTTC,CSAGETSGKIGQYF
TRBJ1-3,many,TRBV28,.,TGTGCCAGCAGTTCTCCCGGATCCTCTGGAAACACCATATATTTT,CASSSPGSSGNTIYF
TRBJ2-6,.,TRBV12-3/TRBV12-4,.,TGTGCCAGCAGTCAAACGGGACGGTCTGGGGCCAACGTCCTGACTTTC,CASSQTGRSGANVLTF
TRBJ2-6,.,TRBV3-1,TRBD1,TGTGCCAGCAGCCAAAAGGTGTCGGGACAGGTATTGCCTGGGGCCAACGTCCTGACTTTC,CASSQKVSGQVLPGANVLTF
TRBJ2-1,.,TRBV28,TRBD2,TGTGCCAGCAGCCTCCGACTAGCGGGAGGGCCAAACAATGAGCAGTTCTTC,CASSLRLAGGPNNEQFF
TRBJ1-6,.,TRBV6-2/TRBV6-3,.,TGTGCCAGCAGTTATGGCGTTAATTCACCCCTCCACTTT,CASSYGVNSPLHF
TRBJ2-5,many,TRBV12-5,TRBD2,TGTGCTAGTGGTACGGGAGGGCCGGGAGAGACCCAGTACTTC,CASGTGGPGETQYF
TRBJ1-1,.,TRBV7-2,.,TGTGCCAGCAGCCCCGGGGGAGGGACGGACACTGAAGCTTTCTTT,CASSPGGGTDTEAFF
TRBJ1-5,many,TRBV28,TRBD1,TGTGCCAGCAGTCTACGACAGGGGGGAACTAGCAATCAGCCCCAGCATTTT,CASSLRQGGTSNQPQHF
TRBJ1-2,many,TRBV5-1,.,TGCGCCAGCAGCCCGGACGATGCTAACTATGGCTACACCTTC,CASSPDDANYGYTF
TRBJ2-2,many,TRBV28,.,TGTGCCAGCAGTTTACGGACTCCCTATTCGGAGCTGTTTTTT,CASSLRTPYSELFF
TRBJ2-7,.,TRBV4-1,TRBD2,TGCGCCAGCAGCCCAACCGGGCAGCGGGAGACCCACGAGCAGTACTTC,CASSPTGQRETHEQYF
TRBJ1-2,many,TRBV6-5,.,TGTGCCAGCAGTTACAAGGGTTGGGGGGGTAACTATGGCTACACCTTC,CASSYKGWGGNYGYTF
TRBJ1-1,.,TRBV7-2,.,TGTGCCAGCAGCGCTTACCTACAGGGCTTGAACACTGAAGCTTTCTTT,CASSAYLQGLNTEAFF
TRBJ1-2,few,TRBV19,.,TGTGCCAGTAGTCCACGACAGACCCGCTATGGCTACACCTTC,CASSPRQTRYGYTF
TRBJ1-1,.,TRBV15,.,TGTGCCACCAGCCGCCTACGACAAACCCGAACCCCTGAAGCTTTCTTT,CATSRLRQTRTPEAFF
TRBJ2-2,.,TRBV7-3,TRBD1,TGTGCCAGCAGCTTAATTGGTTTGGGACAGGGGGCTCCCTTAACCGGGGAGCTGTTTTTT,CASSLIGLGQGAPLTGELFF
TRBJ1-1,few,TRBV2,.,TGTGCCAGCAGAAGTCAGGGACCCTCGGCTGAAGCTTTCTTT,CASRSQGPSAEAFF
TRBJ1-5,many,TRBV6-1,.,TGTGCCAGCAGTGAAGGGGGTCAGCCCCAGCATTTT,CASSEGGQPQHF
TRBJ2-1,.,TRBV6-9,TRBD2,TGTGCCAGCAGTTACTATCATGCGGGAGGAGGCAATGAGCAGTTCTTC,CASSYYHAGGGNEQFF
TRBJ2-2,few,TRBV10-3,TRBD2,TGTGCCATCCCTCTCACTAGCGGGAGCACCGGGGAGCTGTTTTTT,CAIPLTSGSTGELFF
TRBJ2-7,.,TRBV7-2,.,TGTGCCAGCAGCCCCCCCGGGACCCCCGCCGAGCAGTACTTC,CASSPPGTPAEQYF
TRBJ1-1,.,TRBV19,TRBD1,TGTGCCAGTAAGGGGACAGTGAACACTGAAGCTTTCTTT,CASKGTVNTEAFF
TRBJ1-5,.,TRBV5-5,.,TGTGCCAGCAGCCTCAAGGGCCCAGAGAGCAATCAGCCCCAGCATTTT,CASSLKGPESNQPQHF
TRBJ2-7,few,TRBV6-5,TRBD1,TGTGCCAGCAGTTACTCTAGGACAGGGAGGAACTACGAGCAGTACTTC,CASSYSRTGRNYEQYF
TRBJ2-2,.,TRBV5-1,.,TGCGCCAGCAACAAGGGGCAGGGTAACACCGGGGAGCTGTTTTTT,CASNKGQGNTGELFF